This T cell receptor (beta chain) comes out of a study of human T cells and chemical hapten exposure listed by TCRdb under 2021. Study-wide context: For sensitization, 2% DPC in acetone was applied to a 2 cm by 2 cm area of upper inner arm skin. Throughout the study period of approximately 23 weeks, patients also received therapeutic DPC doses to the scalp every week. Patch testing was done on the upper back using Finn chambers containing 0.01% DPC, and results were scored after 6 days according to International Contact Dermatitis Research Group standards. The mostly female patient cohort included alopecia areata with under or over 50% scalp involvement, alopecia totalis and alopecia universalis. Libraries were pooled for sequencing, and variation in per-sample TCR yields was attributed mainly to small differences in library volumes within the pool. The study tracked peripheral blood TCR repertoire changes in vivo during primary and secondary sensitization to the hapten diphenylcyclopropenone (DPC) in alopecia patients. Blood was sampled from patients pre-sensitization (week 0) and at 2, 6 and about 24 weeks after DPC sensitization. For TCR sequencing, blood came from over 25 alopecia patients at anywhere from one to four time points (pre-sensitization, 2, 6 and 24 weeks). The investigation overall reported the following: After repeated subsampling, the strength of the expansion versus patch-test correlation and the threshold at which it became significant changed. Because every patient had alopecia, a presumed autoimmune disease, the patients' immune response might differ from that of healthy individuals. Expanded TCRs formed significantly more large CDR3 similarity clusters than pre-sensitization or healthy control sets, consistent with antigen-driven responses. DPC sensitization did not change how many TCRs were above 1 in 1000 frequency, and no evidence was found of alterations in global repertoire structure. The number of PT1 expanded TCRs positively correlated with patch test score, significant at thresholds 8, 16 and 32 but not 4.

This clonotype was recorded at least ten times. Which antigen it targets is not known. Base qualities were left out, and no much larger clone turns up one base away. The CDR3 spans 14 residues, from the cysteine through the phenylalanine. The read is trimmed to its CDR3 DNA, 42 bases read in frame from base 1. The germline V gene specifies MNHEY as CDR1 and SVGEGT as CDR2. Deletion took 0 bases off V and 4 bases off J, with a span of 9 bases between the germline ends. The library came from RACE. The listed sequencing device is NextSeq 500. Library preparation attached unique molecular identifiers to individual cDNA molecules for quantitative, reproducible TCR counting. For every blood RNA sample, sequencing covered both the TCR alpha and TCR beta chains. Per the source publication's procedure: A median of about 87,000 TCRs per sample was observed, with a range of about 23,224 to 700,000. The Decombinator software suite was used to annotate V, J and CDR3 in the TCR reads. To make PS versus PT1 abundance plots, every sample was subsampled to the same number of TCRs (28,000). TCRs were defined as expanded if absent before sensitization and observed at least eight times at the 2-week time point. TCRdb redid the processing of the public reads, applying fastp at Q25 and MiXCR, and retained in-frame beta chains. Rows with one shared CDR3 protein collapse into an entry with the most common genes and DNA. The V and J calls and clone size come from TCRdb's table, not from the authors' own analysis. The sample records about 120,000 distinct CDR3 sequences, roughly 13% of which are singletons. The ten largest clones take up roughly 3.1% of the sample.

The time point label, read with the paper, signifies: pre-sensitization, week 0. In the paper's terms, the treatment or condition label means: therapeutic diphenylcyclopropenone sensitization with weekly scalp DPC. Blood at each patch-test visit was drawn before the patch test was applied. Patients were considered eligible if aged 18 to 70, diagnosed with alopecia and deemed suitable for DPC therapy, and patients were excluded if pregnant. Total RNA was extracted from unfractionated whole blood that had been collected in Tempus Blood RNA tubes. The material sequenced was whole blood, taken in connection with sensitization to the hapten diphenylcyclopropenone (DPC). The sequence is built from TRBV6-2 or TRBV6-3 and TRBJ1-2; TRBD1 might be the D gene, on 6 matching bases. This receptor was identified in a young woman with alopecia areata. Some clones in this sample may be carry-over from other donors' samples. The CDR3 region: CASSYSDRSYGYTF. The DNA sequence is as follows: TGTGCCAGCAGTTACTCGGACAGAAGCTATGGCTACACCTTC.